A single sample is the source of the 16 T cell receptor beta chains below, sequenced in a study of T cell responses to AZD1222 COVID-19 vaccine. This table comes from immunoSEQ multiplex PCR, and its TCRdb copy is limited to in-frame clones, with some not included. Of about 160,000 clones in the sample, about 91% are singletons; the top ten hold 0.9% to 1.2%. Here the sequenced sample was peripheral blood, taken 28 days after the second AZD1222 dose. These TCRs come from an adult who received the AZD1222 COVID-19 vaccine.

The chain has TRBV11-2 and TRBJ1-4, with D uncertain. The length of the CDR3 is 14 residues. Between the trimmed V and J ends, which lost 5 bases and 7 bases, there was a span of 14 bases. The germline V gene has CDR1 SGHAT and CDR2 FQNNGV. The CDR3 nucleotides read TGTGCCAGCAGCCCAAGACGGGCGGTTGAAAAACTGTTTTTT. Protein: CASSPRRAVEKLFF.

The CDR3: CASSRWTGDNSPLHF. DNA of the CDR3: TGTGCCAGCAGCCGCTGGACAGGGGATAATTCACCCCTCCACTTT. The chain joins TRBV6-5 to TRBJ1-6; 9 bases agree with TRBD1. This CDR3 has 15 residues. The ends lost 6 bases at V and 5 bases at J; junction bases unmatched: 5. In germline, CDR1 is MNHEY, CDR2 SVGAGI.

This clone is a singleton in its sample. V and J are TRBV5-5 and TRBJ1-2; D perhaps matches TRBD1 (5 bases). The CDR3 totals 16 residues. Per the germline V gene, CDR1 is SGHKS and CDR2 is YYEKEE (reference sequence). Trimming removed 4 bases at V and 0 bases at J, with 16 bases between. CDR3 protein: CASSREGPRTNYGYTF. The CDR3, as DNA: TGTGCCAGCAGCCGAGAGGGACCGAGAACTAACTATGGCTACACCTTC.

A single count supports this clone. The chain couples TRBV5-1 to TRBJ1-2, with a possible D match to TRBD1 (5 bases). Trimming took 2 bases from V and 5 from J, leaving 10 bases between them. Germline loops: CDR1 SGHRS, CDR2 YFSETQ. This CDR3 is 13 amino acids long. The CDR3 spells CASSFRQRYGYTF. In DNA form, the CDR3 reads TGCGCCAGCAGCTTTCGACAGCGGTATGGCTACACCTTC.

V gene TRBV6-5 combines with J gene TRBJ1-1, with 10 positions matching TRBD1. CDR3 size: 16 residues. CDR1 is MNHEY and CDR2 is SVGAGI in the germline V gene. V shed 4 bases, J shed 0 bases, and the junction held 5 bases outside the gene matches. This CDR3 is CASSFGTGVMNTEAFF. Written as DNA, the CDR3 is TGTGCCAGCAGTTTCGGGACAGGGGTCATGAACACTGAAGCTTTCTTT.

The chain carries TRBV9 and TRBJ2-2; 8 bases match TRBD2. Germline V gene lookup returns CDR1 SGDLS and CDR2 YYNGEE. The trim removed 3 bases at V and 7 bases at J, leaving 11 bases unmatched. The CDR3 has 16 residues. DNA for the CDR3: TGTGCCAGCAGCGACGGGGGCCAGGCGGGAGGCGGGGAGCTGTTTTTT. Encoded protein: CASSDGGQAGGGELFF.

The CDR3 spells CASRSAQGKDEQFF. The DNA of the CDR3 is TGTGCCAGCAGGTCGGCCCAGGGAAAAGATGAGCAGTTCTTC. The V gene is TRBV5-4, the J gene TRBJ2-1; possible D gene TRBD1, 5 bases. The germline CDR1 and CDR2 sequences are SGHNT and YYREEE (reference sequence). With 5 bases removed from V and 8 bases from J, the gap between germline ends came to 17 bases. The CDR3 is made up of 14 amino acids.

This clone has more than one count but fewer than ten. The gene calls are TRBV7-2 and TRBJ1-2; D is uncertain. Trimming pared 0 bases from V and 2 bases from J, leaving 13 bases between. The CDR3 runs 16 residues. Germline CDR1 and CDR2: SGHTA and FQGNSA. CDR3 sequence: CASSLAQVRRNYGYTF. The CDR3 DNA reads as TGTGCCAGCAGCTTAGCGCAAGTTAGGCGGAACTATGGCTACACCTTC.

This clone was picked up one time. V and J are TRBV5-1 and TRBJ2-1, with TRBD1 matching 7 bases. V trimming: 5 bases; J trimming: 10 bases; junction bases outside the gene matches: 9. Germline CDR1 is SGHRS and CDR2 is YFSETQ. CDR3 length equals 13 residues. The CDR3 bases are TGCGCCAGCAGTCAGGACAGGCACAGGGAGCAGTTCTTC. Translated, it gives CASSQDRHREQFF. Based on the CDR3 plus reference TRBV5-1 and TRBJ2-1, the full variable domain is KAGVTQTPRYLIKTRGQQVTLSCSPISGHRSVSWYQQTPGQGLQFLFEYFSETQRNKGNFPGRFSGRQFSNSRSEMNVSTLELGDSALYLCASSQDRHREQFFGPGTRLTVL.

The chain links TRBV19 to TRBJ1-5; D may be TRBD1 (5 bases). The CDR3 runs 14 residues. Trimming removed 10 bases from V and 2 bases from J, with 15 bases in between. The germline V gene has CDR1 LNHDA and CDR2 SQIVND (reference sequence). This CDR3 is CATTLGTGNQPQHF. Written as DNA, the CDR3 is TGTGCCACGACGCTCGGGACGGGCAATCAGCCCCAGCATTTT.

The chain employs TRBV19 and TRBJ1-1; D gene unclear. From germline, CDR1 is LNHDA and CDR2 SQIVND (reference sequence). The CDR3 totals 11 residues. V lost 7 bases to trimming and J lost 3 bases, with 6 bases between them. The CDR3 DNA follows: TGTGCCAGTACCTGGGACACTGAAGCTTTCTTT. This sequence encodes CASTWDTEAFF.

The CDR3 coding sequence is TGTGCCAGCAGCGTAGCTAGTAGTTATAATTCACCCCTCCACTTT. This codes for CASSVASSYNSPLHF. V and J are TRBV9 and TRBJ1-6, with D unclear. Germline V CDR1 and CDR2: SGDLS, YYNGEE. The V gene lost 0 bases and the J gene lost 4 bases, with 8 bases spanning the gap. The CDR3 is 15 amino acids. The full variable domain, in which reference TRBV9 and TRBJ1-6 provide the parts outside the CDR3, is DSGVTQTPKHLITATGQRVTLRCSPRSGDLSVYWYQQSLDQGLQFLIQYYNGEERAKGNILERFSAQQFPDLHSELNLSSLELGDSALYFCASSVASSYNSPLHFGNGTRLTVT.

The gene calls are TRBV4-1 and TRBJ1-3, with TRBD1 identical over 8 bases. The CDR3 has 19 amino acids. Trimming removed 0 bases from V and 2 bases from J; junction bases left unmatched: 12. Germline lookup yields CDR1 MGHRA and CDR2 YSYEKL. The DNA of the CDR3 is TGCGCCAGCAGCCAAGAAATGAAGCGGCGGACAGGGCCTGGAAACACCATATATTTT. Its translation is CASSQEMKRRTGPGNTIYF.

The CDR3 DNA follows: TGTGCCAGCAGTTTGGGGGCGGCGGGGAATGGCTACACCTTC. This sequence encodes CASSLGAAGNGYTF. The chain has TRBV6-6 and TRBJ1-2, with D possibly being TRBD1 (6 bases). Germline CDR1 is MNHNY and CDR2 is SVGAGI (reference sequence). The V gene lost 4 bases and the J gene lost 6 bases, with 15 bases spanning the gap. CDR3 size: 14 residues.

The sample holds a few counts of this clone. The rearrangement links TRBV19 to TRBJ1-5; D remains ambiguous. This CDR3 region has 13 residues. Trimming removed 7 bases from V and 5 bases from J, with 12 bases in between. Germline CDR1 is LNHDA and CDR2 is SQIVND (reference sequence). This chain's CDR3 is CASTAQRDQPQHF. The CDR3 DNA reads as TGTGCCAGTACCGCACAAAGGGATCAGCCCCAGCATTTT.

The chain employs TRBV6-5 and TRBJ1-4, with a possible D match to TRBD1 (5 bases). The CDR3 has 13 amino acids. V dropped 5 bases and J dropped 10 bases, with 14 bases sitting between them. Per germline, CDR1 MNHEY and CDR2 SVGAGI. Written as DNA, the CDR3 is TGTGCCAGCAGTAGGGACTGGCATGGAAAACTGTTTTTT. Amino acid sequence: CASSRDWHGKLFF.